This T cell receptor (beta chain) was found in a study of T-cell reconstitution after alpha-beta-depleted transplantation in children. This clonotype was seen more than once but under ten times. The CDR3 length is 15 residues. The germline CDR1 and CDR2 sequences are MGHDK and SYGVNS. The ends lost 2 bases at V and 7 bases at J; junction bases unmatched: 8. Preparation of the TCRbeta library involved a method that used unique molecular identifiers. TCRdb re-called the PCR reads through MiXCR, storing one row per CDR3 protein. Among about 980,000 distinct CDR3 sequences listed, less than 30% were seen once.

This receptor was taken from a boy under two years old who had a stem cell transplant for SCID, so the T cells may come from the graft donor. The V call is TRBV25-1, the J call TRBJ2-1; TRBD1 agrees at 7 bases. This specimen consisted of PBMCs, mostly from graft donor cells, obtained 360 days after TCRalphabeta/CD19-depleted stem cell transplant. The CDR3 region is CASSERGKGANEQFF. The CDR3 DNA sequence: TGTGCCAGCAGTGAAAGGGGAAAGGGGGCGAATGAGCAGTTCTTC.